This T cell receptor (beta chain) was found in a study of shared clonotypes between healthy human individuals. Study information: Plates per donor: three CD4 naive, three CD4 memory, two CD8 naive, one CD8 memory.

Germline CDR1 is SGHTA and CDR2 is FQGNSA. V was pared by 2 bases and J by 4 bases, with 11 bases of the junction left unmatched. CDR3 length: 17 amino acids. The method was immunoSEQ multiplex PCR; TCRdb's version includes in-frame clones alone and lacks a portion of them. The top ten clones hold roughly 0.29% of a sample with 600,000 or so clones, nearly 98% of them seen once. The naive CD8 population came from CD45RO-negative cells selected for CCR7, without terminally differentiated effector memory CD45RA+ cells. The chain links TRBV7-2 to TRBJ2-5, with 9 nucleotides matching TRBD1. The sequence was collected from a man aged 25 to 40 in good health. Material for sequencing was naive CD8+ T cells sorted from blood. The CDR3, as DNA: TGTGCCAGCAGCTTATATTTGTCTGAGACAGGGGGAGAGACCCAGTACTTC. It translates to CASSLYLSETGGETQYF.